This T cell receptor beta chain was retrieved from a study of identifying expanded T cells in peripheral blood. The germline V gene has CDR1 SNHLY and CDR2 FYNNEI. Trimming stripped 8 bases from V and 4 bases from J, with 15 bases between. This CDR3 contains 13 residues. Healthy donors had no documented immune events, such as infections, while sampled. Study-wide points: Over approximately two and four weeks, about 17 and 20 clones changed, versus roughly 1.2 between replicates. Clone count variance between roughly 2-week samples rose with total template count.

Assay: immunoSEQ multiplex PCR; the TCRdb copy retains only in-frame clones and omits some. Among about 81,000 clones listed, over 80% were seen once. This clone was seen once. Antigen: not known. V and J are TRBV2 and TRBJ2-7, with D possibly matching TRBD2 (5 bases). This sequence originates from a person aged 18 to 75 in good health. The sequenced sample consisted of blood. The CDR3: CASGSGNGYEQYF. For the CDR3, the DNA is TGTGCCAGCGGCAGCGGCAATGGGTACGAGCAGTACTTC.